This TCR beta chain originates from a study of cytomegalovirus exposure and HLA in healthy donors (dated by TCRdb to about 2017). For context, the study as a whole: An earlier analysis of roughly 500 of the donors reported 276 Gb of sequence data and roughly 120 million unique TCR beta sequences obtained from roughly 170 million T cells. Approximately 300 gigabases of sequencing data and 70 million to 95 million unique TCR sequences made up an early release that covered over 550 HLA-typed donors. Of the 398 genotyped donors, approximately 82% fell in the genetic ancestry cluster associated with self-reported Caucasian donors. The study aimed to test whether signatures of past pathogen exposure could be identified by cataloging public T cell receptors. Using immunosequencing, the study profiled T cell repertoires from 640 or so subjects and related those repertoires to cytomegalovirus serostatus. A separate validation cohort of about 110 different subjects was used in addition to the approximately 700-subject first cohort. To predict cytomegalovirus infection status, the study combined high-throughput TCR immunosequencing, statistical association of individual TCRs with disease status, and machine learning. To study patterns of TCR occurrence, a later analysis re-analyzed previously published TCR beta repertoires from around 660 donors and added high-resolution HLA genotyping. Rather than drawing on any new phenotypic data, the later analysis identified candidate immune exposures from TCR beta sequences and the way those sequences occurred across donors. To decide whether each TCR beta V gene segment behaved as functional or pseudogenic, an earlier analysis of 587 of the donors relied on high-throughput TCR beta sequencing. Donor age, sex, ethnicity and CMV serostatus were collected together with the repertoire data. A later genetic analysis took genome-wide SNP genotypes for about three fifths of the roughly 700 donors and used that subset as a discovery cohort. All discovery cohort repertoires had been generated using a single sequencing platform. Both class I and class II loci were covered by HLA typing, at four-digit resolution. Typing coverage varied by locus: about 620-630 donors for A, B, C, DRB1 and DQB1; about 520 for DQA1; more than 600 for DPA1; roughly 470 for DPB1. Several DR-DQ haplotypes were treated as single units for association and clustering because of strong linkage in the cohort. Across approximately 420 genotyped donors of the cohort, an average of roughly 200,000 unique TCR beta nucleotide sequences per donor were sequenced, and roughly 20% of those sequences were non-productive. Study-wide findings and limitations: The earlier analysis of approximately 560 of the donors excluded seventeen rarely observed V segments, including chromosome 9 orphons, because counts were too low. CMV serostatus was the only immune exposure information available for the cohort. A later analysis reported that several top co-occurrence clusters appeared linked to parvovirus B19, influenza, CMV and Epstein-Barr virus. The classifier was reported to diagnose cytomegalovirus status with high specificity and sensitivity in both the original cohort and the validation cohort. While some public TCRs were present in many individuals, most TCR sequences turned up only very rarely across donors. An association between a missense DCLRE1C variant and V-gene and J-gene trimming of TCR beta chains was found in a later genetic analysis and replicated in an independent cohort. Broadly in line with IMGT annotations, most TCR beta V segments showed up in productive rearrangements about 87% or about 30% of the time in an earlier analysis of around 550 of the donors. A total of about 150 TCR beta chains were listed by the study as associated with cytomegalovirus. Correlated functional status among segregating V segments might be attributable to linkage disequilibrium, but an unknown experimental factor could not be ruled out. Roughly uniform sequencing depth across donors was assumed in presence/absence analyses, although this assumption may not hold. HLA typing was unavailable for some donors at each locus, so association tests used only the typed subset. In a later analysis, HLA-associated TCR beta chains were found to be more clonally expanded and to have lower generation probabilities than equally common non-associated chains. Strong co-occurrence of HLA alleles, especially DR and DQ, made assigning TCR associations to individual alleles difficult. The authors suggested that the approach could potentially be generalized to other disease states and immunological phenotypes. The 87-base-pair reads could not distinguish some IMGT-functional V segments, including TRBV6-2 and TRBV6-3, so those segments were excluded. A later genetic analysis reported fewer N-insertions in productive TCRs among donors in an Asian-associated ancestry cluster than the approximately 700-donor mean. In a later analysis, TCR association rates were found to vary across HLA loci, with the most associated TCRs seen for DRB1 alleles and the fewest for HLA-C alleles. Three of the identified cytomegalovirus-associated TCR beta chains were confirmed in vitro to be specific for cytomegalovirus antigens. A cluster of highly shared sequence variants was judged likely to represent a technical artifact of the sequencing pipeline. A later analysis found that most CMV-associated TCR beta chains appeared HLA-restricted, with HLA associations seemingly driven largely by CMV exposure. A further reported finding was that TCR beta sequences accurately predicted the HLA-A and HLA-B alleles for most subjects in the first cohort. Only TCR beta chains were sequenced in this cohort, and the absence of alpha or paired-chain data limited detectable features. Specific HLA alleles were associated with some 15,000 TCR beta sequences at a false discovery rate of 0.05 in a later analysis.

V loses 1 base, J loses 9 bases, and the germline ends lie 13 bases apart. The CDR3 covers 14 residues, taking in both the cysteine and the phenylalanine. Only the CDR3 DNA stays, 42 bases, in frame from base 1. Reading the germline V gene gives CDR1 KGHSH and CDR2 LQKENI. Concerning this clone: The target of this receptor is not known. No much larger clone is present one base from it, and per-base qualities are unavailable.

The cohort consisted of approximately 670 healthy bone marrow donors. Cohort members were all nominally healthy when sampled, although unrecorded immune exposures were likely present. The donor was CMV seronegative and was included in the group of under 450 seronegative cohort members. A peripheral blood sample was collected from each donor, and TCR beta sequencing was performed on peripheral blood mononuclear cells. Genomic DNA extraction from the blood cell samples was performed with the Qiagen DNeasy Blood Extraction Kit. The library was produced with the immunoSEQ multiplex PCR assay. For the multiplex PCR, a mixture combining 60 forward primers for TCR Vbeta segments and 13 reverse primers for TCR Jbeta segments was used. Amplification of the CDR3 region of rearranged TCR beta genes was performed with a multiplex PCR assay on genomic DNA. Amplified TCR beta libraries were sequenced as 87-base-pair reads on the Illumina HiSeq System. For the original study's pipeline: A later analysis counted approximately 74 million unique TCR beta chains across the 550 to 700 repertoires, and some 11 million of these chains were shared by at least two donors. Raw reads were error-corrected and collapsed into unique sequences by a nearest-neighbor algorithm in which closely related sequences were merged to remove PCR and sequencing errors. Alignment of CDR3 sequences to IMGT reference sequences was used to assign V, D and J gene segments. For a sequence to be retained, at least a six-nucleotide match to both a V gene segment and a J gene segment was required. A rearrangement was called productive if the CDR3 had no stop codons and remained in frame with V and J, and every other rearrangement was called non-productive. CDR3 was defined according to IMGT convention as the region running from the second conserved V-encoded cysteine to the conserved J-encoded phenylalanine. The earlier analysis of 550 to 650 of the donors excluded any sequence lacking an unambiguous match to a single V gene segment. In an earlier analysis of several hundred of the donors, V segments were called functional above 56.7% productive rearrangements and were called segregating when the between-donor standard deviation exceeded 5%. A statistical classification framework was built for diagnosing cytomegalovirus status from the catalog of TCR beta chain sequences. V and J gene assignment, in a later analysis, came from comparing TCR nucleotide sequences with IMGT/GENE-DB human TR gene sequences. A later analysis assigned CDR3 sequences and most-parsimonious VDJ recombination scenarios with the TCRdist pipeline. A later analysis defined each TCR beta chain by its CDR3 amino acid sequence plus V-gene family, and excluded reads lacking a unique V-gene family. A later analysis removed several hundred highly shared, low-generation-probability nucleotide sequences to deal with suspected cross-contamination and a sequencing artifact. A later analysis calculated a clonal expansion index for each public chain from normalized within-repertoire ranks of inferred template counts. A later analysis computed generation probabilities with a VDJ recombination model fitted to out-of-frame rearrangements, and checked the results against IGoR. In a later analysis, hypergeometric tests were used to score TCR-TCR, TCR-HLA and TCR-CMV co-occurrence, with a repertoire-size bias correction applied to TCR pairs. In a later analysis, false discovery rates were estimated by permuting HLA or CMV assignments 20 times. In a later analysis, co-occurring TCRs were grouped using DBSCAN, with TCRdist sequence similarity added in when clustering inside HLA-allele-positive subsets. Repertoires with fewer than 30,000 or more than 120,000 public chains were left out of co-occurrence clustering, as were four to six repertoires with anomalous nucleotide sharing. TCRdb obtained this table from immuneACCESS and retained in-frame rearrangements with V and J assigned. These tables miss some clones; where compared with another copy, unresolved V genes account for less than half of the shortfall, and the remainder is unexplained. D and trimming come from the DNA, and the V and J calls and clone size come from that table. A total of approximately 170,000 clones appear in this sample, over 70% of them only once. Around 3.2% of the sample belongs to the ten largest clones.

The sequence links TRBV18 to TRBJ2-1; a tentative D match to TRBD2 spans 6 bases. Sequences were obtained from PBMCs. This TCR was recovered from a female donor in good health and CMV-seronegative. The DNA sequence is TGTGCCAGCTCACCACTTCGGCAGGGAGGTGAGCAGTTCTTC. This codes for CASSPLRQGGEQFF.